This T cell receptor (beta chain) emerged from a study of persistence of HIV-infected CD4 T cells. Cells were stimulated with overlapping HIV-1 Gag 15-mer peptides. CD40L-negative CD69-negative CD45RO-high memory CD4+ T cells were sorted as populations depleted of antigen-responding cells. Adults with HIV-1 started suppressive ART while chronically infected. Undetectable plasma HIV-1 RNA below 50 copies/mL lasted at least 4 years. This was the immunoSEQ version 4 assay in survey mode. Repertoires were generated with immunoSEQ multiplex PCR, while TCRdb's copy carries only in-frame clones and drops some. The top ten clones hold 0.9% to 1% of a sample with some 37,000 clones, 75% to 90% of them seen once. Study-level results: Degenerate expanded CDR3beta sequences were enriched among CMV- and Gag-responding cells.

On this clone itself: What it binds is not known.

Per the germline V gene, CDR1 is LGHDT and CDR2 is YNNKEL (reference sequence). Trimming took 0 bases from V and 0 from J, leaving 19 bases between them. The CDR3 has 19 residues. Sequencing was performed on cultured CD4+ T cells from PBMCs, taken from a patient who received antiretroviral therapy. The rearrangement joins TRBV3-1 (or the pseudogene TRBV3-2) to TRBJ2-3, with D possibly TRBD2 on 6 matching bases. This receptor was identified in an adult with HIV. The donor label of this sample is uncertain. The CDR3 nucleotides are TGTGCCAGCAGCCAAGAGTTACTAGCCGGAACCCTTAGCACAGATACGCAGTATTTT. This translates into CASSQELLAGTLSTDTQYF.